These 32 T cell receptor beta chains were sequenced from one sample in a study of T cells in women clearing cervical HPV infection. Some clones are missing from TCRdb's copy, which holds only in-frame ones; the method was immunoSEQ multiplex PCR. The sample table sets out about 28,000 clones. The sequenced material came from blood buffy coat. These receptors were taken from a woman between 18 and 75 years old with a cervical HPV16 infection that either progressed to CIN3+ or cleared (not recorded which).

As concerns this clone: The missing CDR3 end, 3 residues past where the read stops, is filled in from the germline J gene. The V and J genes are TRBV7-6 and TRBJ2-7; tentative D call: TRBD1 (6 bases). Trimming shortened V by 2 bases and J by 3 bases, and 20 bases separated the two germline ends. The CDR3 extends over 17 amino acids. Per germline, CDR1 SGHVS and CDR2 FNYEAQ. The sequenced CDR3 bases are TGTGCCAGCAGCTTAACGTGGACAGAGCCAATGAGCTACGAG. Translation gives CASSLTWTEPMSYE. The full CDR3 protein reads CASSLTWTEPMSYEQYF.

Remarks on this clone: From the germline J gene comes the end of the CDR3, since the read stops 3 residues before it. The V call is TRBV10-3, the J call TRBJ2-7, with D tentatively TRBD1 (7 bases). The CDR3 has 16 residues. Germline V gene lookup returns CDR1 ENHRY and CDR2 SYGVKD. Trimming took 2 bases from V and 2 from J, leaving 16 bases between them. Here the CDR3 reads CAISEPSGGRTYEQYF. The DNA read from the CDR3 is TGTGCCATCAGTGAGCCCTCAGGGGGGAGAACCTACGAG.

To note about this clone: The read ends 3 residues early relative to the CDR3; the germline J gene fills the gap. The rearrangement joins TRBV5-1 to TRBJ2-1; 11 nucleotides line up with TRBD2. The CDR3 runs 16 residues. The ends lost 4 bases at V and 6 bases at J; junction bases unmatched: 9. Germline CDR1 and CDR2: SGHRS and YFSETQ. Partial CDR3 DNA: TGCGCCAGCAGCCCCAGACTAGCGGGGCATATCAATGAG. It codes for CASSPRLAGHINE. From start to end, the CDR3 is CASSPRLAGHINEQFF.

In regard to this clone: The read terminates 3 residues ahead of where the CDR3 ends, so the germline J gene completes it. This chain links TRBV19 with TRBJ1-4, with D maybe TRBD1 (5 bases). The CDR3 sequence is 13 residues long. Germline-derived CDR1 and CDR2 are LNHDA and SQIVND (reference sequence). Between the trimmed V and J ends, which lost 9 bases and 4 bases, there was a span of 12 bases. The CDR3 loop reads CASFGTDNEKLFF. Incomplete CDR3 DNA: TGTGCCAGCTTTGGGACTGATAATGAAAAA.

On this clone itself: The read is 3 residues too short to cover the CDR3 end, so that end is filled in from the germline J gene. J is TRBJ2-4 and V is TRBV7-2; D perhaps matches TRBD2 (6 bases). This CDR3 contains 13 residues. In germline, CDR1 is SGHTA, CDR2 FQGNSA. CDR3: CASQQLLNGGQYF. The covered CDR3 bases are TGTGCCAGCCAACAGCTCCTCAACGGGGGT.

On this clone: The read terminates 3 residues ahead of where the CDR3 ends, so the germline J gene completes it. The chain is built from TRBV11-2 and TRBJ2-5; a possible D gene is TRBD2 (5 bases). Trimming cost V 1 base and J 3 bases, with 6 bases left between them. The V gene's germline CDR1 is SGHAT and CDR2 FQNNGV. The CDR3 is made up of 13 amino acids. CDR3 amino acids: CASSLGREETQYF. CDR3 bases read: TGTGCCAGCAGCTTAGGGCGGGAAGAGACC.

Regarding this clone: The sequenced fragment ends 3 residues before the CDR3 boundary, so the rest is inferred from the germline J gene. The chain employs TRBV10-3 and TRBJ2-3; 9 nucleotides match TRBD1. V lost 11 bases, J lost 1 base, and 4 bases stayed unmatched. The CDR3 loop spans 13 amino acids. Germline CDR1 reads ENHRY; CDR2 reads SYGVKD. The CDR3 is CAVTGGGTDTQYF. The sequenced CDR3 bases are TGTGCCGTGACAGGGGGTGGCACAGATACG.

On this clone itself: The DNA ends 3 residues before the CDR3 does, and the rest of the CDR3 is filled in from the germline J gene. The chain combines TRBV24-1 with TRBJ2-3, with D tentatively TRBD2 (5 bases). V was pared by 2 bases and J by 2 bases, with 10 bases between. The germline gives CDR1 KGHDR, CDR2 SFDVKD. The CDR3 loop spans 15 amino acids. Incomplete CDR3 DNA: TGTGCCACCAGTGATTCTGGCGGGCTCACAGATACG. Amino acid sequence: CATSDSGGLTDT. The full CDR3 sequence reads CATSDSGGLTDTQYF.

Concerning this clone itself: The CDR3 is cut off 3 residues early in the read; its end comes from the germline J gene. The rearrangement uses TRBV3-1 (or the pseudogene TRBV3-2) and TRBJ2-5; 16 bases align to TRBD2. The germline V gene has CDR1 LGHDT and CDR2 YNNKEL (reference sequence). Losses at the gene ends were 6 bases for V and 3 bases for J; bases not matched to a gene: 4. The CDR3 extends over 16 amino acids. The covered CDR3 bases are TGTGCCAGCAGAAAGGGACTAGCGGGAGGGAAAGAGACC. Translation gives CASRKGLAGGKET. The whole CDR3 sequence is CASRKGLAGGKETQYF.

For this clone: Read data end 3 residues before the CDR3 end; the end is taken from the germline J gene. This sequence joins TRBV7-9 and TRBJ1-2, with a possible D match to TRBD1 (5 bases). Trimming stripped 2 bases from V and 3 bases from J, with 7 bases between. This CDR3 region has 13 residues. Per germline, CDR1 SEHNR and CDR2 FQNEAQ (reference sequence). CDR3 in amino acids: CASSLQGYYGYTF. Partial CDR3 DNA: TGTGCCAGCAGCTTACAGGGATACTATGGC.

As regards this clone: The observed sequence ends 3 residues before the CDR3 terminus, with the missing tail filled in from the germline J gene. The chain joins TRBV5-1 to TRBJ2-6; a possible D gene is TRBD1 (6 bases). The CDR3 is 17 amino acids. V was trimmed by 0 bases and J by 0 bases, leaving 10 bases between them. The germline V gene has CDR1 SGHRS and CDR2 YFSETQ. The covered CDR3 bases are TGCGCCAGCAGCTTGGATGGACAGACCTCTGGGGCCAACGTC. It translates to CASSLDGQTSGANV. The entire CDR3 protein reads CASSLDGQTSGANVLTF.

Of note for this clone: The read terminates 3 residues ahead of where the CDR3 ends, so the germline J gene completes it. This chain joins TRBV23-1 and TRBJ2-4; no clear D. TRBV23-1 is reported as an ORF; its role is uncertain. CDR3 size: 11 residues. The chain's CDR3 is CASTPNYGQYF. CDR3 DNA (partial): TGCGCCAGCACCCCTAACTATGGT.

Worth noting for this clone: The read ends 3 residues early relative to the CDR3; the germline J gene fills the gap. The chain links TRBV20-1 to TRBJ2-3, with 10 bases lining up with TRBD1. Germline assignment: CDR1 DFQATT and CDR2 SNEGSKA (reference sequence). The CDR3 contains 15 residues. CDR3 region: CSAEAGTGVNQPQYF. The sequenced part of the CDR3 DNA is TGCAGTGCTGAAGCCGGGACAGGGGTCAATCAGCCG.

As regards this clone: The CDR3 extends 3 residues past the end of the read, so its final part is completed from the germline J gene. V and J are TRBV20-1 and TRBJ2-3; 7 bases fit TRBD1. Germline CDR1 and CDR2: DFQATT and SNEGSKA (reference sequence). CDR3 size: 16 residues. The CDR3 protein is CSASPPSLGGQETQYF. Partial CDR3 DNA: TGCAGTGCTAGCCCCCCCAGTTTAGGGGGCCAAGAGACG.

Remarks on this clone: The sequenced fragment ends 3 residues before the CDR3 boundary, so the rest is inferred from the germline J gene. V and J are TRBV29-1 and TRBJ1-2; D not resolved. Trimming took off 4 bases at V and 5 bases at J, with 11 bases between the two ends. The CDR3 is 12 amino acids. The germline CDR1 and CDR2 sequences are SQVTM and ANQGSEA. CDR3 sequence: CSVGQAFYGYTF. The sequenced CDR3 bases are TGCAGCGTTGGTCAGGCTTTTTATGGC. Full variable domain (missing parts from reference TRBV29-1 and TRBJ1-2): SAVISQKPSRDICQRGTSLTIQCQVDSQVTMMFWYRQQPGQSLTLIATANQGSEATYESGFVIDKFPISRPNLTFSTLTVSNMSPEDSSIYLCSVGQAFYGYTFGSGTRLTVV.

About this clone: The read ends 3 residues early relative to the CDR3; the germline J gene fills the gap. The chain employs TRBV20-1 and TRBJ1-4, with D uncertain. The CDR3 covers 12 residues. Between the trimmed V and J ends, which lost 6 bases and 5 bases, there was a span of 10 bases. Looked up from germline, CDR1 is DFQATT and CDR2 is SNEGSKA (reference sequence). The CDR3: CSAAVRNEKLFF. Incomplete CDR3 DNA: TGCAGTGCCGCCGTAAGGAATGAAAAA.

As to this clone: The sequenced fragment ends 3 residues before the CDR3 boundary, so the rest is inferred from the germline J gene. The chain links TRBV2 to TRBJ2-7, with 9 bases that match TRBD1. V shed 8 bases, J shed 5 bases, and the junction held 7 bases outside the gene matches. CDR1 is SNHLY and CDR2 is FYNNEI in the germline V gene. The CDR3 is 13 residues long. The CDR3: CASRAGTGNEQYF. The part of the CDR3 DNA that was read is TGTGCCAGCCGAGCCGGGACAGGGAACGAG. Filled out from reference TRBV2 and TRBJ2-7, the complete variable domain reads EPEVTQTPSHQVTQMGQEVILRCVPISNHLYFYWYRQILGQKVEFLVSFYNNEISEKSEIFDDQFSVERPDGSNFTLKIRSTKLEDSAMYFCASRAGTGNEQYFGPGTRLTVT.

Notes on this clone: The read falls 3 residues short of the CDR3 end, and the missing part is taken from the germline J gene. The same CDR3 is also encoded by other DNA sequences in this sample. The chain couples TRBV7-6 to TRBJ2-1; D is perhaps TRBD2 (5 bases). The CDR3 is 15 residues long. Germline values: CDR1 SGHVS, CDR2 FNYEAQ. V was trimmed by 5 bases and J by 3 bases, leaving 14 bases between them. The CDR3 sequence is CASSTGPGDYNEQFF. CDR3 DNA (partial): TGTGCCAGCAGCACCGGGCCCGGGGACTACAATGAG.

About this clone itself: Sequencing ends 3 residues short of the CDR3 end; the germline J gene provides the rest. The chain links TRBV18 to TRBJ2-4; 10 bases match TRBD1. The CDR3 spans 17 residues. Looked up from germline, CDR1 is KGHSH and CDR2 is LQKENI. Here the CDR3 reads CASSPGFLGQGGYGQYF. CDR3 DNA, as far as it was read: TGTGCCAGCTCACCGGGTTTTCTCGGACAGGGGGGCTATGGT.

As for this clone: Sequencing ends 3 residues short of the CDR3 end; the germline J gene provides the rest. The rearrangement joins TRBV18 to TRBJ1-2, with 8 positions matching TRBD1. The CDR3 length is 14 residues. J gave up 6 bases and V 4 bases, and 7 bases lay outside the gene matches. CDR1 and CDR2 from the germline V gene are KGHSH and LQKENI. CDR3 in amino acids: CASSRRGRSDGYTF. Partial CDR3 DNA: TGTGCCAGCTCACGCAGGGGGCGATCTGATGGC.

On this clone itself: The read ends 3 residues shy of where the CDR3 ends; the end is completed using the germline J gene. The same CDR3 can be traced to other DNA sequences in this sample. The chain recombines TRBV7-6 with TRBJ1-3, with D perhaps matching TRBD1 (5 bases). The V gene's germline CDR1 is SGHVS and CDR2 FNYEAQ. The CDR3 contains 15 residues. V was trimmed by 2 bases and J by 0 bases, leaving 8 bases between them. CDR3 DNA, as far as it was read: TGTGCCAGCAGCTTACTGGACACCTCTGGAAACACC. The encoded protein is CASSLLDTSGNT. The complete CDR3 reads CASSLLDTSGNTIYF.

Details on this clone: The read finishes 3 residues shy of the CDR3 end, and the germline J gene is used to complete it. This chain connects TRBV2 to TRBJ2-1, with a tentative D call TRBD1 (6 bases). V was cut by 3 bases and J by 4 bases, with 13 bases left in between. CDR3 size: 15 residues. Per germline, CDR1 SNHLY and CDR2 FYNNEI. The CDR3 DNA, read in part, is TGTGCCAGCAGTGAGGGACAATTACTTTACAATGAG. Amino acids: CASSEGQLLYNE. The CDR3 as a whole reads CASSEGQLLYNEQFF.

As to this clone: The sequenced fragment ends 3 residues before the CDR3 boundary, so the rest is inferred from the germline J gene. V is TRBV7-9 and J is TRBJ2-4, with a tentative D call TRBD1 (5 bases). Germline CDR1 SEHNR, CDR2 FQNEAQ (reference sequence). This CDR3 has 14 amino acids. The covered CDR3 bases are TGTGCCAGCAGCTCCGGTCAGGGAAACTATGGT. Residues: CASSSGQGNYG. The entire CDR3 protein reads CASSSGQGNYGQYF.

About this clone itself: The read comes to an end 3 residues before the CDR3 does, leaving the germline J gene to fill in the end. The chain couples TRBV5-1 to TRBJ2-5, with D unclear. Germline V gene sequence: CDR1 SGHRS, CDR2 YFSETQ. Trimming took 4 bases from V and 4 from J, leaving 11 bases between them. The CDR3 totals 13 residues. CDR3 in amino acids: CASSKTSRETQYF. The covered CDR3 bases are TGCGCCAGCAGCAAGACAAGTAGAGAGACC.

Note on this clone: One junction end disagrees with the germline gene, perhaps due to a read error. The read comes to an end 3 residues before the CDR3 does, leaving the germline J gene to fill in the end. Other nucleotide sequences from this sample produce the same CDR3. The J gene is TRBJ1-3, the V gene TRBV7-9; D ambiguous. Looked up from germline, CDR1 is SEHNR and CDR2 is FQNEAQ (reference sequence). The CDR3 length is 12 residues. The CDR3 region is CASSPNGDTIYF. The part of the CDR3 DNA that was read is TGTGCCAGCAGCCCAAACGGAGACACA. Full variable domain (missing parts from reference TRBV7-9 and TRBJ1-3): DTGVSQNPRHKITKRGQNVTFRCDPISEHNRLYWYRQTLGQGPEFLTYFQNEAQLEKSRLLSDRFSAERPKGSFSTLEIQRTEQGDSAMYLCASSPNGDTIYFGEGSWLTVV.

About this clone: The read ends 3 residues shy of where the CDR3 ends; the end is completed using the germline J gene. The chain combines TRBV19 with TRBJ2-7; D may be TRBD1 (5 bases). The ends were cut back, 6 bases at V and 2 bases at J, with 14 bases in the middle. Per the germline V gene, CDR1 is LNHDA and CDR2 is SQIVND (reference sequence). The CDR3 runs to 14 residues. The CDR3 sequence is CASRWTSQTYEQYF. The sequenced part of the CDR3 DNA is TGTGCCAGTAGATGGACAAGTCAGACCTACGAG.

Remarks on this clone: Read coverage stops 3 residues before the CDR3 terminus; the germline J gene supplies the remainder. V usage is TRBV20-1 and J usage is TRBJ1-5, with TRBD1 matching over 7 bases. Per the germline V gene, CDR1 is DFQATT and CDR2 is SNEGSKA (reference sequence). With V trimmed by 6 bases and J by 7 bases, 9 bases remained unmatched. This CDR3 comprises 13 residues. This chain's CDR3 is CSAGGPAGQPQHF. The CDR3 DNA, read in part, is TGCAGTGCAGGGGGCCCGGCGGGGCAGCCC.

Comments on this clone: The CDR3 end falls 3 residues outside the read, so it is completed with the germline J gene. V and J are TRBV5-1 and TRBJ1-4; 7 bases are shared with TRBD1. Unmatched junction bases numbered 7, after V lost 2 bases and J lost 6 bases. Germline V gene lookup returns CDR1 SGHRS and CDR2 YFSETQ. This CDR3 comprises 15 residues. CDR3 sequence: CASSFVGGVYEKLFF. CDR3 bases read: TGCGCCAGCAGCTTCGTAGGGGGCGTCTATGAAAAA.

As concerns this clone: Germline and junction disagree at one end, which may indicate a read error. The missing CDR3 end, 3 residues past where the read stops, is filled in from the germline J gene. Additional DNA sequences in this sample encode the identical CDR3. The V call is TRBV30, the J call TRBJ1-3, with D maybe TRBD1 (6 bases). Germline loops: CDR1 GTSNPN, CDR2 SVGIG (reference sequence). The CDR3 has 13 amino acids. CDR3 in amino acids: CAWTQTGGNTIYF. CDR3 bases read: TGTGCCTGGACCCAGACAGGTGGAAACACA.

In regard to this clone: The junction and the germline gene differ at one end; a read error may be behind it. The sequenced CDR3 bases are TGTTCCAGCAGCTTGCCTCCTCACAGGGACTATGGC. It encodes CSSSLPPHRDYG. The whole CDR3 sequence reads CSSSLPPHRDYGYTF. The rearrangement links TRBV5-6 to TRBJ1-2; D perhaps matches TRBD1 (6 bases). Read sequence stops 3 residues before the CDR3 end, and the germline J gene provides the missing end. This CDR3 contains 15 residues. The germline V gene has CDR1 SGHDT and CDR2 YYEEEE.

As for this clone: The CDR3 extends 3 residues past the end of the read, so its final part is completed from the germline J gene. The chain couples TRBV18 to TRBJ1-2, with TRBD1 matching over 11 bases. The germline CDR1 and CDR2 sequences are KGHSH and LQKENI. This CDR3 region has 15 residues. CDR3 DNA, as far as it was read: TGTGCCAGCTCACCTCGGACAGGGGGCGATGAAGGC. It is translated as CASSPRTGGDEG. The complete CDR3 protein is CASSPRTGGDEGYTF.

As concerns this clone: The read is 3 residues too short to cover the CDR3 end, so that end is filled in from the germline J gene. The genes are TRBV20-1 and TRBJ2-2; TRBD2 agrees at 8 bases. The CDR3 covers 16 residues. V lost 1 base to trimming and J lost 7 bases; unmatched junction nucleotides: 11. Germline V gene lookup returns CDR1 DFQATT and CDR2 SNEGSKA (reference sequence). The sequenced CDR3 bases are TGCAGTGCTAGAGTTTTAACGGGGGGGCTAAACGGGGAG. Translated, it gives CSARVLTGGLNGE. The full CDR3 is CSARVLTGGLNGELFF.